The 32 T cell receptor beta chains below were found in one sample sequenced in a study of T cells in Graves' hyperthyroidism and ophthalmopathy. The investigators amplified TCR beta CDR3 regions from RNA transcripts. The HTBI primer set was used in a first-round RT-PCR of the TCR CDR3. TCRdb independently ran MiXCR on the multiplex PCR reads; one entry per CDR3 protein. The repertoire holds fewer than 350,000 distinct CDR3 sequences, with around 20% as singletons. The source material was blood. The receptors originated from a woman between 45 and 60 years old with Graves' hyperthyroidism.

This clonotype came up many times. The V call is TRBV7-2, the J call TRBJ2-1; no reliable D call. Trimming took off 0 bases at V and 2 bases at J, with 2 bases between the two ends. The CDR3 loop spans 13 amino acids. Germline CDR1 is SGHTA and CDR2 is FQGNSA. CDR3 loop: CASSLAAYNEQFF. CDR3 in DNA: TGTGCCAGCAGCTTAGCTGCCTACAATGAGCAGTTCTTC.

In this sample, this clonotype turned up many times. This rearrangement joins TRBV28 to TRBJ2-3, with TRBD2 matching over 14 bases. The V gene's germline CDR1 is MDHEN and CDR2 SYDVKM. J lost 1 base, V lost 2 bases, and 5 bases had no gene match. CDR3 length: 18 amino acids. CDR3 sequence (DNA): TGTGCCAGCAGTTTAGGCGGACTAGCGGGAGGAGGCACAGATACGCAGTATTTT. Translated: CASSLGGLAGGGTDTQYF.

At least ten counts were recorded for this clonotype. The chain couples TRBV3-1 to TRBJ2-5; 11 positions match TRBD1. From germline, CDR1 is LGHDT and CDR2 YNNKEL (reference sequence). This CDR3 is built from 16 residues. Trimming cost V 0 bases and J 4 bases; bases outside gene matches: 4. The DNA of the CDR3 is TGTGCCAGCAGCCAAGATGGGACAGGGGGAGGAGAGACCCAGTACTTC. It encodes CASSQDGTGGGETQYF.

This rearrangement joins TRBV30 to TRBJ2-7; 7 nucleotides agree with TRBD2. Germline CDR1 is GTSNPN and CDR2 is SVGIG (reference sequence). With V trimmed by 1 base and J by 4 bases, 7 bases remained unmatched. The CDR3 is 14 residues long. CDR3 bases: TGTGCCTGGAGTGGTAGTAGCGGGTATTACGAGCAGTACTTC. Its protein product is CAWSGSSGYYEQYF.

A word on this clonotype: The junction differs from germline at one of its ends, possibly a read error. This rearrangement joins TRBV13 to TRBJ2-1, with D maybe TRBD1 (5 bases). Germline lookup yields CDR1 PRHDT and CDR2 FYEKMQ (reference sequence). The CDR3 consists of 16 residues. This chain's CDR3 is CASSLDNSGPYNEQFF. The CDR3 DNA reads TGCGCCAGCAGCTTGGACAATTCCGGGCCATACAATGAGCAGTTCTTC.

This clonotype was picked up a small number of times. CDR3 DNA: TGTGCCAGCAGCCAATCCGGGACCTATTATGGCTACACCTTC. Its translation is CASSQSGTYYGYTF. The rearrangement links TRBV14 to TRBJ1-2; weak D call: TRBD1 (5 bases). CDR3 length: 14 residues. Per the germline V gene, CDR1 is SGHDN and CDR2 is FVKESK. The V end was cut by 2 bases, the J end by 5 bases, with 12 bases between. The full variable domain, its missing parts supplied by reference TRBV14 and TRBJ1-2, is EAGVTQFPSHSVIEKGQTVTLRCDPISGHDNLYWYRRVMGKEIKFLLHFVKESKQDESGMPNNRFLAERTGGTYSTLKVQPAELEDSGVYFCASSQSGTYYGYTFGSGTRLTVV.

The chain is built from TRBV6-1 and TRBJ2-5, with D perhaps matching TRBD1 (7 bases). V was shortened by 7 bases and J by 4 bases, with 22 bases between the two germline ends. CDR3 length: 16 amino acids. CDR1 and CDR2 (germline): MNHNS, SASEGT. CDR3 protein: CASKHRGLHNRETQYF. In DNA form, the CDR3 reads TGTGCCAGCAAACACAGGGGACTCCATAACAGAGAGACCCAGTACTTC.

This clonotype was counted many times. The chain joins TRBV7-9 to TRBJ2-3, with 8 bases fitting TRBD2. Per the germline V gene, CDR1 is SEHNR and CDR2 is FQNEAQ (reference sequence). The CDR3 totals 15 residues. With V trimmed by 5 bases and J by 5 bases, 9 bases remained unmatched. The CDR3 sequence is CASSVGAGAGDTQYF. The CDR3 DNA sequence: TGTGCCAGCAGCGTCGGAGCGGGGGCGGGAGATACGCAGTATTTT. Supplemented by reference TRBV7-9 and TRBJ2-3, the full variable domain reads DTGVSQNPRHKITKRGQNVTFRCDPISEHNRLYWYRQTLGQGPEFLTYFQNEAQLEKSRLLSDRFSAERPKGSFSTLEIQRTEQGDSAMYLCASSVGAGAGDTQYFGPGTRLTVL.

There are many counts of this clonotype. J is TRBJ2-7 and V is TRBV28, with D perhaps given as TRBD1 or TRBD2 (6 bases each). The CDR3 spans 14 residues. V was pared by 6 bases and J by 7 bases, with 19 bases between. The germline gives CDR1 MDHEN, CDR2 SYDVKM. This chain's CDR3 is CASRVHGKGGEQYF. CDR3 coding DNA: TGTGCCAGCAGGGTACACGGGAAAGGGGGGGAGCAGTACTTC. Together with reference TRBV28 and TRBJ2-7, the CDR3 gives the full variable domain: DVKVTQSSRYLVKRTGEKVFLECVQDMDHENMFWYRQDPGLGLRLIYFSYDVKMKEKGDIPEGYSVSREKKERFSLILESASTNQTSMYLCASRVHGKGGEQYFGPGTRLTVT.

This clonotype was found a few times. The rearrangement joins TRBV3-1 to TRBJ2-7, with a weak D call TRBD1 (5 bases). Trimming removed 3 bases at V and 2 bases at J, with 14 bases between. This CDR3 is 15 amino acids long. The germline V gene encodes CDR1 LGHDT and CDR2 YNNKEL (reference sequence). The CDR3: CASSHPNRFTYEQYF. The CDR3 DNA sequence: TGTGCCAGCAGCCACCCAAACAGGTTTACCTACGAGCAGTACTTC.

This chain uses TRBV7-9 with TRBJ2-7; no clear D gene. Trimming took off 5 bases at V and 3 bases at J, with 17 bases between the two ends. The CDR3 is 15 residues long. Looked up from germline, CDR1 is SEHNR and CDR2 is FQNEAQ (reference sequence). In DNA, the CDR3 is TGTGCCAGCAGCCTCTGGGAACATGGGAACTACGAGCAGTACTTC. Amino acids: CASSLWEHGNYEQYF.

The sample holds a few counts of this clonotype. The CDR3: CASSLKLAGGETQYF. In nucleotides, the CDR3 is TGTGCCAGCAGCTTAAAACTAGCGGGAGGAGAGACCCAGTACTTC. The chain uses TRBV7-8 and TRBJ2-5; 12 bases match TRBD2. The ends lost 2 bases at V and 4 bases at J; junction bases unmatched: 2. This CDR3 has 15 amino acids. Germline assignment: CDR1 SGHVS and CDR2 FQNEAQ.

Ten or more counts support this clonotype. This chain links TRBV12-3 or TRBV12-4 with TRBJ2-3, with D perhaps TRBD2 (6 bases). The V and J ends lost 5 bases and 1 base respectively, with 13 bases between them. The CDR3 covers 15 residues. This CDR3 reads CASSHREWGTDTQYF. CDR3 sequence (DNA): TGTGCCAGCAGTCACCGGGAGTGGGGCACAGATACGCAGTATTTT.

This clonotype was recorded at least ten times. The gene calls are TRBV30 and TRBJ1-5; TRBD1 might be the D (5 bases). Trimming stripped 4 bases from V and 4 bases from J, with 11 bases between. There are 13 residues in the CDR3. CDR1 is GTSNPN, CDR2 SVGIG, per germline (reference sequence). The CDR3 sequence is CAWTGRGNQPQHF. The CDR3 nucleotides are TGTGCCTGGACCGGACGGGGGAATCAGCCCCAGCATTTT.

This clonotype was counted only a few times. This chain connects TRBV24-1 to TRBJ1-2, with no clear D. The CDR3 runs 13 residues. Trimming left V 7 bases short and J 3 bases short, with 11 bases between. The germline gives CDR1 KGHDR, CDR2 SFDVKD. DNA of the CDR3: TGTGCCACCAGCGATCCCCCGGACTATGGCTACACCTTC. Translating it yields CATSDPPDYGYTF.

This chain uses TRBV19 with TRBJ2-2; D unresolved. CDR1 is LNHDA, CDR2 SQIVND, per germline (reference sequence). V was pared by 11 bases and J by 0 bases, with 13 bases between. The CDR3 has 14 amino acids. The CDR3 sequence is CAGSQYANTGELFF. In DNA, the CDR3 is TGTGCCGGCTCGCAGTACGCGAACACCGGGGAGCTGTTTTTT.

This clonotype has at least ten counts. The V gene is TRBV5-1, the J gene TRBJ2-3; unclear D gene. Trimming stripped 1 base from V and 1 base from J, with 7 bases between. Germline V gene lookup returns CDR1 SGHRS and CDR2 YFSETQ. The CDR3 has 14 residues. The CDR3 region is CASSLSQRTDTQYF. In nucleotides, the CDR3 is TGCGCCAGCAGCTTGAGCCAGCGCACAGATACGCAGTATTTT.

This clonotype was found many times. This chain links TRBV2 with TRBJ1-5, with unresolved D. Germline lookup yields CDR1 SNHLY and CDR2 FYNNEI. Deletions cut 3 bases from V and 4 bases from J, with 10 bases between. The CDR3 runs to 14 residues. Here the CDR3 reads CASSDGWGNQPQHF. The CDR3 bases are TGTGCCAGCAGTGACGGTTGGGGAAATCAGCCCCAGCATTTT.

This clonotype was seen ten or more times. The genes are TRBV6-1 and TRBJ1-1; 9 nucleotides line up with TRBD1. This CDR3 is 15 amino acids long. Per the germline V gene, CDR1 is MNHNS and CDR2 is SASEGT. With 4 bases clipped from V and 0 bases from J, the junction kept 3 bases outside the gene matches. The CDR3 loop is CASSAGQGLNTEAFF. The DNA of the CDR3 is TGTGCCAGCAGTGCGGGACAGGGTTTGAACACTGAAGCTTTCTTT.

The chain is built from TRBV2 and TRBJ1-6, with 8 bases lining up with TRBD1. The CDR3 covers 15 residues. J gave up 6 bases and V 7 bases, and 8 bases lay outside the gene matches. Per germline, CDR1 SNHLY and CDR2 FYNNEI. CDR3 loop: CASTADRAPNSPLHF. In nucleotides, the CDR3 is TGTGCCAGCACCGCGGACAGGGCGCCTAATTCACCCCTCCACTTT.

Many counts were recorded for this clonotype. J is TRBJ2-7 and V is TRBV13; D perhaps matches TRBD1 (6 bases). Germline loops: CDR1 PRHDT, CDR2 FYEKMQ (reference sequence). The length of the CDR3 is 14 residues. Between the trimmed V and J ends, which lost 1 base and 2 bases, there was a span of 9 bases. In DNA, the CDR3 is TGTGCCAGCAGCTTAGCAGGGGTGACCTACGAGCAGTACTTC. Translation: CASSLAGVTYEQYF.

This chain joins TRBV6-1 and TRBJ1-3; 8 nucleotides match TRBD1. The V segment lost 6 bases and the J segment 2 bases; nucleotides outside the gene matches: 3. This CDR3 comprises 14 residues. CDR1 is MNHNS and CDR2 is SASEGT in the germline V gene. CDR3 sequence reads: CASRTGGPGNTIYF. For the CDR3, the DNA is TGTGCCAGCAGAACAGGGGGACCTGGAAACACCATATATTTT.

This clonotype was observed at least ten times. In DNA, the CDR3 is TGTGCCAGCAGCCAAGCCCCATCTACCGGCGAGCAGTACTTC. Protein product: CASSQAPSTGEQYF. V is TRBV3-1 and J is TRBJ2-7, with D unclear. Germline V CDR1 and CDR2: LGHDT, YNNKEL (reference sequence). CDR3 size: 14 residues. V lost 1 base, J lost 6 bases, and 13 bases lay in between.

This clonotype was seen at least ten times. The chain combines TRBV10-3 with TRBJ1-4, with D perhaps matching TRBD1 (5 bases). The V end lost 3 bases, the J end lost 5 bases, and 7 bases lay between the germline ends. Germline V gives CDR1 ENHRY, CDR2 SYGVKD. CDR3 length equals 13 residues. The CDR3 sequence is CAISDGGNEKLFF. CDR3 coding DNA: TGTGCCATCAGTGATGGGGGGAATGAAAAACTGTTTTTT.

This clonotype was detected many times. The V gene is TRBV20-1, the J gene TRBJ2-7; 7 bases align to TRBD2. V lost 1 base and J lost 2; bases outside the gene matches: 5. Per germline, CDR1 DFQATT and CDR2 SNEGSKA (reference sequence). The CDR3 length is 14 residues. This chain's CDR3 is CSARGGGSPYEQYF. Here the CDR3 DNA reads TGCAGTGCTAGAGGGGGGGGGAGCCCCTACGAGCAGTACTTC.

This clonotype was counted a few times. The chain is built from TRBV4-1 and TRBJ2-5; D is unclear. CDR1 is MGHRA and CDR2 is YSYEKL in the germline V gene. Trimming left V 2 bases short and J 7 bases short, with 14 bases between. The CDR3 is 14 residues long. CDR3 nucleotide sequence: TGCGCCAGCAGCCAACCCAAGGCCGCAGGGACCCAGTACTTC. It translates to CASSQPKAAGTQYF.

This clonotype was seen repeatedly, ten times or more. The genes are TRBV5-1 and TRBJ2-7; tentatively, D is TRBD1 or TRBD2 (5 bases each). The germline V gene encodes CDR1 SGHRS and CDR2 YFSETQ. V shed 5 bases and J shed 6 bases, with 15 bases lying between them. The CDR3 has 13 residues. CDR3 DNA sequence: TGCGCCAGCAGACAGACAGAAGGGAGCGAGCAGTACTTC. Translated: CASRQTEGSEQYF.

This clonotype occurred many times. The gene calls are TRBV9 and TRBJ2-3, with TRBD2 matching 9 bases. CDR1 and CDR2 (germline): SGDLS, YYNGEE. The CDR3 totals 15 residues. V trimming: 0 bases; J trimming: 3 bases; junction bases outside the gene matches: 2. The CDR3 reads CASSVGTSGTDTQYF. The CDR3, as DNA: TGTGCCAGCAGCGTAGGTACTAGCGGGACAGATACGCAGTATTTT.

This CDR3 reads CASSPSQGGGYTF. The CDR3 coding sequence is TGTGCCAGCTCACCATCCCAGGGTGGGGGCTACACCTTC. V and J are TRBV18 and TRBJ1-2; tentatively, D is TRBD1 (5 bases). Germline loops: CDR1 KGHSH, CDR2 LQKENI. The CDR3 contains 13 residues. The V gene lost 2 bases and the J gene lost 8 bases, with 12 bases spanning the gap.

This clonotype occurred once. This clone may be a read error of a much larger clone one base away. V is TRBV7-8 and J is TRBJ2-5, with D perhaps TRBD1 or TRBD2 (5 bases each). In germline, CDR1 is SGHVS, CDR2 FQNEAQ. The CDR3 consists of 15 residues. The CDR3 protein is CASSLSGTYQETPYF. DNA of the CDR3: TGTGCCAGCAGCTTATCCGGGACGTATCAAGAGACCCCGTACTTC.

This clonotype was counted many times. The J gene is TRBJ2-7, the V gene TRBV12-3 or TRBV12-4, with D perhaps matching TRBD1 (5 bases). This CDR3 is 14 amino acids long. V was clipped by 3 bases and J by 2 bases, with 11 bases between them. CDR3 region: CASSLTELTYEQYF. The CDR3 region has the DNA TGTGCCAGCAGTTTGACAGAACTGACCTACGAGCAGTACTTC.

The chain employs TRBV11-2 and TRBJ1-2, with 9 bases matching TRBD1. Germline-derived CDR1 and CDR2 are SGHAT and FQNNGV. The V segment lost 5 bases and the J segment 2 bases; nucleotides outside the gene matches: 6. The CDR3 consists of 15 residues. CDR3 nucleotide sequence: TGTGCCAGCAGCCGGGGACAGGGACAAAACTATGGCTACACCTTC. Translation: CASSRGQGQNYGYTF.